A selection of T cell receptor beta chains follows, all from one sample in a study of T cells in Graves' hyperthyroidism and ophthalmopathy. TCRdb itself ran the multiplex PCR reads through MiXCR, one entry per CDR3 protein. The sample includes hundreds of thousands of distinct CDR3 sequences, about 17% seen only once; the top ten take less than 70%. Sequenced input: blood. The receptors derive from a woman in her fifties or sixties with Graves' ophthalmopathy. The CDR3 runs from the conserved cysteine through the conserved F or W. The order of the fields is D gene, V gene, clone size, CDR3 length, J gene, CDR3 protein, CDR3 DNA. A D gene is named only where the DNA matches it firmly. The size entry is marked missing in some rows and otherwise reads once, few, many or a size class.

d_call: TRBD2
v_call: TRBV2
clone_size: NA
cdr3_length: 17
j_call: TRBJ2-5
cdr3_aa: CASSAGLAGGPRETQYF
cdr3_nt: TGTGCCAGCAGTGCGGGACTAGCGGGAGGGCCTCGGGAGACCCAGTACTTC

d_call: NA
v_call: TRBV9
clone_size: few
cdr3_length: 14
j_call: TRBJ2-3
cdr3_aa: CASSVEFDADTQYF
cdr3_nt: TGTGCCAGCAGCGTAGAGTTCGACGCAGATACGCAGTATTTT

d_call: NA
v_call: TRBV29-1
clone_size: NA
cdr3_length: 10
j_call: TRBJ1-2
cdr3_aa: CSVGRAGYTF
cdr3_nt: TGCAGCGTGGGGAGGGCTGGCTACACCTTC

d_call: NA
v_call: TRBV4-1
clone_size: NA
cdr3_length: 13
j_call: TRBJ2-7
cdr3_aa: CASSHYEFYEQYF
cdr3_nt: TGCGCCAGCAGCCATTATGAGTTCTACGAGCAGTACTTC

d_call: TRBD2
v_call: TRBV24-1
clone_size: NA
cdr3_length: 16
j_call: TRBJ2-1
cdr3_aa: CATSDSSGSSYNEQFF
cdr3_nt: TGTGCCACCAGTGATTCTAGCGGGAGCTCCTACAATGAGCAGTTCTTC

d_call: NA
v_call: TRBV20-1
clone_size: once
cdr3_length: 13
j_call: TRBJ2-1
cdr3_aa: CSADSSSYNEQFF
cdr3_nt: TGCAGTGCCGACTCGAGCTCCTACAATGAGCAGTTCTTC

d_call: NA
v_call: TRBV3-1
clone_size: many
cdr3_length: 15
j_call: TRBJ1-6
cdr3_aa: CASSQSRDGERALHF
cdr3_nt: TGTGCCAGCAGCCAGAGCCGGGACGGAGAGCGAGCCCTCCACTTT

d_call: TRBD2
v_call: TRBV4-3
clone_size: NA
cdr3_length: 16
j_call: TRBJ2-1
cdr3_aa: CASSQVRLAGYNEQFF
cdr3_nt: TGCGCCAGCAGCCAAGTTCGACTAGCAGGCTACAATGAGCAGTTCTTC

d_call: NA
v_call: TRBV19
clone_size: many
cdr3_length: 17
j_call: TRBJ1-4
cdr3_aa: CASSPRRTSTNGEKLFF
cdr3_nt: TGTGCCAGTAGCCCAAGGAGGACAAGTACCAACGGTGAAAAACTGTTTTTT

d_call: NA
v_call: TRBV7-8
clone_size: NA
cdr3_length: 16
j_call: TRBJ1-3
cdr3_aa: CASSLNGASAGNTIYF
cdr3_nt: TGTGCCAGCAGCTTAAACGGGGCATCCGCTGGAAACACCATATATTTT

d_call: TRBD2
v_call: TRBV27
clone_size: many
cdr3_length: 14
j_call: TRBJ2-5
cdr3_aa: CASTIAGSGETQYF
cdr3_nt: TGTGCCAGCACCATAGCGGGAAGTGGAGAGACCCAGTACTTC

d_call: TRBD2
v_call: TRBV12-3/TRBV12-4
clone_size: few
cdr3_length: 15
j_call: TRBJ2-3
cdr3_aa: CASSFAGGFTDTQYF
cdr3_nt: TGTGCCAGCAGTTTTGCGGGAGGGTTCACAGATACGCAGTATTTT

d_call: NA
v_call: TRBV28
clone_size: NA
cdr3_length: 11
j_call: TRBJ1-2
cdr3_aa: CASSRGPRCAF
cdr3_nt: TGTGCCAGCAGCCGGGGCCCAAGATGCGCCTTC

d_call: TRBD2
v_call: TRBV11-2
clone_size: NA
cdr3_length: 16
j_call: TRBJ2-5
cdr3_aa: CASSSGSGTRQETQYF
cdr3_nt: TGTGCCAGCAGCTCCGGTAGTGGGACTAGGCAAGAGACCCAGTACTTC

d_call: TRBD1
v_call: TRBV12-5
clone_size: few
cdr3_length: 16
j_call: TRBJ2-3
cdr3_aa: CASGSGQGPRGDTQYF
cdr3_nt: TGTGCTAGTGGCTCCGGACAGGGGCCGAGGGGCGATACGCAGTATTTT

d_call: NA
v_call: TRBV2
clone_size: many
cdr3_length: 15
j_call: TRBJ2-2
cdr3_aa: CASSKDRSWAGELFF
cdr3_nt: TGTGCCAGCAGCAAAGACAGGAGTTGGGCCGGGGAGCTGTTTTTT

d_call: NA
v_call: TRBV6-6
clone_size: many
cdr3_length: 14
j_call: TRBJ1-5
cdr3_aa: CASSYAGVGQPQHF
cdr3_nt: TGTGCCAGCAGTTACGCGGGTGTGGGTCAGCCCCAGCATTTT

d_call: NA
v_call: TRBV5-4
clone_size: few
cdr3_length: 14
j_call: TRBJ1-4
cdr3_aa: CASSSSATNEKLFF
cdr3_nt: TGTGCCAGCAGCTCATCCGCAACTAATGAAAAACTGTTTTTT

d_call: TRBD1
v_call: TRBV7-3
clone_size: few
cdr3_length: 16
j_call: TRBJ1-2
cdr3_aa: CASSTLPGQDPSGYTF
cdr3_nt: TGTGCCAGCAGCACTCTCCCGGGACAGGATCCGAGTGGCTACACCTTC

d_call: TRBD2
v_call: TRBV6-6
clone_size: many
cdr3_length: 17
j_call: TRBJ2-2
cdr3_aa: CASSYSGLVGYTGELFF
cdr3_nt: TGTGCCAGCAGTTACTCAGGACTAGTCGGTTATACCGGGGAGCTGTTTTTT

d_call: TRBD2
v_call: TRBV5-6
clone_size: once
cdr3_length: 16
j_call: TRBJ2-7
cdr3_aa: CASSFFQTSGTYEQYF
cdr3_nt: TGTGCCAGCAGCTTTTTCCAGACTAGCGGAACCTACGAGCAGTACTTC

d_call: TRBD2
v_call: TRBV20-1
clone_size: NA
cdr3_length: 14
j_call: TRBJ2-5
cdr3_aa: CSARGTSVLETQYF
cdr3_nt: TGCAGTGCTAGGGGGACTAGCGTTCTCGAGACCCAGTACTTC

d_call: TRBD1
v_call: TRBV20-1
clone_size: NA
cdr3_length: 14
j_call: TRBJ2-1
cdr3_aa: CSATQGGFYNEQFF
cdr3_nt: TGCAGTGCCACACAGGGGGGCTTCTACAATGAGCAGTTCTTC

d_call: TRBD1
v_call: TRBV27
clone_size: few
cdr3_length: 14
j_call: TRBJ2-7
cdr3_aa: CASSFHRGAYEQYF
cdr3_nt: TGTGCCAGCAGTTTTCACAGGGGAGCCTACGAGCAGTACTTC

d_call: TRBD2
v_call: TRBV7-2
clone_size: many
cdr3_length: 16
j_call: TRBJ2-3
cdr3_aa: CASSLMGGRGADTQYF
cdr3_nt: TGTGCCAGCAGCTTAATGGGGGGGAGGGGCGCAGATACGCAGTATTTT

d_call: NA
v_call: TRBV19
clone_size: NA
cdr3_length: 12
j_call: TRBJ1-5
cdr3_aa: CASSIGHQPQHF
cdr3_nt: TGTGCCAGTAGTATAGGACATCAGCCCCAGCATTTT

d_call: NA
v_call: TRBV28
clone_size: many
cdr3_length: 15
j_call: TRBJ1-2
cdr3_aa: CASSSITGMGVGYTF
cdr3_nt: TGTGCCAGCAGCTCTATTACAGGGATGGGGGTCGGCTACACCTTC

d_call: NA
v_call: TRBV4-1
clone_size: NA
cdr3_length: 15
j_call: TRBJ1-1
cdr3_aa: CASSQDAGVGTEAFF
cdr3_nt: TGCGCCAGCAGCCAAGATGCGGGGGTGGGCACTGAAGCTTTCTTT

d_call: NA
v_call: TRBV28
clone_size: NA
cdr3_length: 13
j_call: TRBJ2-7
cdr3_aa: CASSVQGSYEQYF
cdr3_nt: TGTGCCAGCAGCGTCCAGGGATCCTACGAGCAGTACTTC

d_call: NA
v_call: TRBV7-2
clone_size: many
cdr3_length: 17
j_call: TRBJ2-6
cdr3_aa: CASSPRGAGGGANVLTF
cdr3_nt: TGTGCCAGCAGCCCCAGGGGTGCTGGAGGTGGGGCCAACGTCCTGACTTTC

d_call: NA
v_call: TRBV11-2
clone_size: few
cdr3_length: 14
j_call: TRBJ1-4
cdr3_aa: CASSAPLLGEKLFF
cdr3_nt: TGTGCCAGCAGCGCCCCTCTTCTGGGGGAAAAACTGTTTTTT

d_call: NA
v_call: TRBV7-6
clone_size: many
cdr3_length: 12
j_call: TRBJ1-1
cdr3_aa: CASSLLGTEAFF
cdr3_nt: TGTGCCAGCAGCTTATTGGGCACTGAAGCTTTCTTT

d_call: NA
v_call: TRBV12-5
clone_size: many
cdr3_length: 12
j_call: TRBJ2-1
cdr3_aa: CASGLTENEQFF
cdr3_nt: TGTGCTAGTGGTTTGACTGAAAATGAGCAGTTCTTC

d_call: TRBD1
v_call: TRBV2
clone_size: many
cdr3_length: 13
j_call: TRBJ1-1
cdr3_aa: CASDGQGNTEAFF
cdr3_nt: TGTGCCAGCGACGGACAGGGGAACACTGAAGCTTTCTTT

d_call: NA
v_call: TRBV7-9
clone_size: many
cdr3_length: 14
j_call: TRBJ1-6
cdr3_aa: CASSSGFGSSPLHF
cdr3_nt: TGTGCCAGCAGCTCAGGGTTTGGGTCTTCACCCCTCCACTTT

d_call: NA
v_call: TRBV29-1
clone_size: NA
cdr3_length: 13
j_call: TRBJ2-1
cdr3_aa: CSVGDLAGSTQFF
cdr3_nt: TGCAGCGTCGGGGACCTGGCGGGAAGTACGCAGTTCTTC

d_call: NA
v_call: TRBV19
clone_size: NA
cdr3_length: 13
j_call: TRBJ1-1
cdr3_aa: CASSTGFHTEAFF
cdr3_nt: TGTGCCAGTAGTACAGGCTTCCACACTGAAGCTTTCTTT

d_call: NA
v_call: TRBV19
clone_size: NA
cdr3_length: 14
j_call: TRBJ2-3
cdr3_aa: CASTPPGSTDTQYF
cdr3_nt: TGTGCCAGCACCCCTCCGGGGAGCACAGATACGCAGTATTTT

d_call: TRBD2
v_call: TRBV20-1
clone_size: many
cdr3_length: 13
j_call: TRBJ2-7
cdr3_aa: CSALAGPPYEQYF
cdr3_nt: TGCAGTGCCCTAGCGGGGCCCCCCTACGAGCAGTACTTC

d_call: TRBD1
v_call: TRBV6-1
clone_size: many
cdr3_length: 13
j_call: TRBJ1-1
cdr3_aa: CASTGQGYTEAFF
cdr3_nt: TGTGCCAGTACGGGACAGGGATACACTGAAGCTTTCTTT

d_call: NA
v_call: TRBV12-3/TRBV12-4
clone_size: many
cdr3_length: 14
j_call: TRBJ2-1
cdr3_aa: CASSLLWTYNEQFF
cdr3_nt: TGTGCCAGCAGTTTACTGTGGACCTACAATGAGCAGTTCTTC

d_call: NA
v_call: TRBV11-2
clone_size: NA
cdr3_length: 16
j_call: TRBJ1-1
cdr3_aa: CASRKIGGAGHTEAFF
cdr3_nt: TGTGCCAGCAGAAAAATAGGGGGGGCAGGACACACTGAAGCTTTCTTT